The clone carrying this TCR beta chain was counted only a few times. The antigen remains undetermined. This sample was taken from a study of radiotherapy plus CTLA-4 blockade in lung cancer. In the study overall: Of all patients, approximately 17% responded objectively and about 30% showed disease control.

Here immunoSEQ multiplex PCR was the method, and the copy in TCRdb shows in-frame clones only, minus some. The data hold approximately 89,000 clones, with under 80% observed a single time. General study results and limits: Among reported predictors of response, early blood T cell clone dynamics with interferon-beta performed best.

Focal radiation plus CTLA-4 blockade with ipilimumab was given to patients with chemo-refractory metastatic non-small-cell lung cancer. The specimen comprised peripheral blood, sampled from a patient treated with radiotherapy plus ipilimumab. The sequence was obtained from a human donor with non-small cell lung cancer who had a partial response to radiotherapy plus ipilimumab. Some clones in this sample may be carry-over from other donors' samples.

CDR3 region: CASRLSGLRDEKLFF. The CDR3 DNA reads as TGTGCCAGCAGGCTCTCCGGACTTAGGGATGAAAAACTGTTTTTT. V is TRBV28 and J is TRBJ1-4; the D is unclear. Germline-derived CDR1 and CDR2 are MDHEN and SYDVKM. Between the trimmed V and J ends, which lost 6 bases and 6 bases, there was a span of 17 bases. This CDR3 is 15 amino acids long.